The 8 T cell receptor beta chains presented below share a single source sample, sequenced in a study of cytomegalovirus exposure and HLA in healthy donors. The PCR used 60 Vbeta and 13 Jbeta primers. Sequencing was performed with immunoSEQ multiplex PCR; in TCRdb, only in-frame clones are kept and a portion is missing. The repertoire table contains around 70,000 clones. The sequencing input was PBMCs. All receptors come from a middle-aged woman in good health and CMV-seropositive.

This chain uses TRBV7-3 with TRBJ2-2; 8 positions agree with TRBD2. J lost 4 bases, V lost 4 bases, and 5 bases had no gene match. The V gene's germline CDR1 is SGHTA and CDR2 FQGTGA. The CDR3 extends over 15 amino acids. This chain's CDR3 is CASSSVAGGTGELFF. As DNA, the CDR3 is TGTGCCAGCAGCTCGGTCGCGGGAGGCACCGGGGAGCTGTTTTTT.

The J gene is TRBJ1-2, the V gene TRBV29-1, with D possibly being TRBD1 (6 bases). Deletions cut 7 bases from V and 4 bases from J, with 10 bases between. The germline CDR1 and CDR2 sequences are SQVTM and ANQGSEA. This CDR3 spans 11 amino acids. CDR3 sequence reads: CSGGGTYGYTF. The CDR3 coding sequence is TGCAGCGGAGGGGGTACCTATGGCTACACCTTC.

The V call is TRBV7-9, the J call TRBJ1-1; maybe TRBD1 (5 bases). V was cut by 7 bases and J by 8 bases, with 14 bases left in between. This CDR3 comprises 12 residues. Germline CDR1 reads SEHNR; CDR2 reads FQNEAQ (reference sequence). The CDR3 sequence: CASNHGGLEAFF. CDR3 in DNA: TGTGCCAGCAATCACGGGGGGTTGGAAGCTTTCTTT.

Regarding this clone: In the same sample, other DNA sequences code for this CDR3. V is TRBV4-3 and J is TRBJ2-6; TRBD2 agrees at 7 bases. Germline values: CDR1 LGHNA, CDR2 YSLEER. Trimming removed 1 base from V and 0 bases from J; junction bases left unmatched: 18. This CDR3 has 22 amino acids. CDR3 sequence reads: CASSQGVGVAGAQSSGANVLTF. CDR3 bases: TGCGCCAGCAGCCAAGGGGTAGGGGTCGCGGGAGCTCAGAGCTCTGGGGCCAACGTCCTGACTTTC.

V gene TRBV10-3 combines with J gene TRBJ1-5; D is uncertain. The CDR3 length is 16 residues. CDR1 is ENHRY, CDR2 SYGVKD, per germline. The V and J ends lost 0 bases and 4 bases respectively, with 13 bases between them. CDR3 coding DNA: TGTGCCATCAGTGAGTCAGGGAGGGCACGAAATCAGCCCCAGCATTTT. Encoded protein: CAISESGRARNQPQHF.

The chain recombines TRBV6-6 with TRBJ1-5; 7 bases line up with TRBD1. CDR1 and CDR2 from the germline V gene are MNHNY and SVGAGI (reference sequence). This CDR3 is 13 amino acids long. V lost 8 bases to trimming and J lost 3 bases; unmatched junction nucleotides: 4. Here the CDR3 DNA reads TGTGCCAGCGTACAGGGGATCAATCAGCCCCAGCATTTT. Encoded protein: CASVQGINQPQHF.

For this clone: Other nucleotide sequences in the sample specify the same CDR3. This sequence joins TRBV15 and TRBJ2-2; D gene uncertain. The CDR3 has 14 residues. V was pared by 3 bases and J by 1 base, with 6 bases between. Germline V gene sequence: CDR1 LNHNV, CDR2 YYDKDF (reference sequence). The CDR3 DNA sequence: TGTGCCACCAGCAGGACGGGGAACACCGGGGAGCTGTTTTTT. Amino acid sequence: CATSRTGNTGELFF. Using reference TRBV15 and TRBJ2-2 for the parts outside the CDR3, the full variable domain is DAMVIQNPRYQVTQFGKPVTLSCSQTLNHNVMYWYQQKSSQAPKLLFHYYDKDFNNEADTPDNFQSRRPNTSFCFLDIRSPGLGDTAMYLCATSRTGNTGELFFGEGSRLTVL.

The chain combines TRBV19 with TRBJ2-5; weak D call: TRBD2 (6 bases). The V and J ends lost 9 bases and 5 bases respectively, with 13 bases between them. Germline CDR1 is LNHDA and CDR2 is SQIVND (reference sequence). The CDR3 runs to 12 residues. In nucleotides, the CDR3 is TGTGCCAGCCAGACTCGGGGGGAGACCCAGTACTTC. Its translation is CASQTRGETQYF.